Detailed here is one T cell receptor beta chain. Its target antigen remains unknown. No base quality values were provided; no much bigger clone lies one nucleotide off. This specimen belongs to a study of cytomegalovirus exposure and HLA in healthy donors (dated by TCRdb to the late 2010s). With regard to the full study: An earlier analysis of approximately 640 of the donors reported about 250 Gb of sequence data and some 120 million unique TCR beta sequences from about 200 million T cells. Approximately 310 gigabases of sequencing data and approximately 85 million unique TCR sequences were included in an early release covering roughly 600 HLA-typed donors. The genetic ancestry cluster associated with self-reported Caucasian donors included about 81% of the roughly 410 genotyped donors. The study aimed to test whether signatures of past pathogen exposure could be identified by cataloging public T cell receptors. The T cell repertoires of 666 subjects were profiled by immunosequencing and related to cytomegalovirus serostatus. In addition to the first cohort of 650 to 750 subjects, a separate validation cohort of around 110 different subjects was used. To predict cytomegalovirus infection status, the study brought together high-throughput TCR immunosequencing, statistical association of individual TCRs with disease status, and machine learning. A later analysis re-analyzed previously published TCR beta repertoires from 660 or so donors and added high-resolution HLA genotyping to study TCR occurrence patterns. In the later analysis, no new phenotypic data were used to find candidate immune exposures; instead, reliance was placed on TCR beta sequences and their occurrence across donors. In an earlier analysis of 587 of the donors, high-throughput TCR beta sequencing was used to judge whether each TCR beta V gene segment behaved as functional or pseudogenic. Donor age, sex, ethnicity and CMV serostatus were compiled together with the repertoire data. In a later genetic analysis, genome-wide SNP genotypes for about 65% of the roughly 700 donors were used, and that subset was treated as a discovery cohort. Every discovery cohort repertoire had been produced on one sequencing platform. Both class I and class II loci were covered by HLA typing, at four-digit resolution. The number of typed donors differed by locus: 629-630 for A, B, C, DRB1 and DQB1; about 520 for DQA1; fewer than 610 for DPA1; and 400 to 480 for DPB1. Roughly 5 DR-DQ haplotypes were handled as single units for association and clustering, since linkage in the cohort was strong. Among about 390 genotyped donors of the cohort, an average of about 240,000 unique TCR beta nucleotide sequences were sequenced per donor, roughly a sixth of them non-productive. Results and caveats for the whole study, not just this receptor: A cluster of highly shared sequence variants was judged likely to represent a technical artifact of the sequencing pipeline. It was suggested by the authors that the approach could potentially be generalized to other disease states and immunological phenotypes. This cohort had only TCR beta chains sequenced, and the lack of alpha or paired-chain data limited which features could be detected. According to a later genetic analysis, donors in an Asian-associated ancestry cluster had fewer N-insertions in productive TCRs than the approximately 700-donor mean. In an earlier analysis of 587 of the donors, most TCR beta V segments appeared in productive rearrangements about 87% or about 30% of the time, broadly matching IMGT annotations. Three of the identified cytomegalovirus-associated TCR beta chains were confirmed in vitro to be specific for cytomegalovirus antigens. Because some donors lacked HLA typing at each locus, the association tests relied only on the typed subset. A later analysis found that HLA-associated TCR beta chains were more clonally expanded and had lower generation probabilities than equally common non-associated chains. Linkage disequilibrium might explain the correlated functional status among segregating V segments, but an unknown experimental factor could not be excluded. A later genetic analysis associated a missense DCLRE1C variant with V-gene and J-gene trimming of TCR beta chains, and an independent cohort replicated the association. Several of the top co-occurrence clusters appeared to be linked to parvovirus B19, influenza, CMV and Epstein-Barr virus, according to a later analysis. A total of some 180 TCR beta chains were listed by the study as associated with cytomegalovirus. Because counts were too low, roughly 16 rarely observed V segments, including chromosome 9 orphons, were excluded from the earlier analysis of about 500 of the donors. Across donors, most TCR sequences were observed very rarely, whereas some public TCRs were present in many individuals. According to a later analysis, TCR association rates differed among HLA loci, with DRB1 alleles showing the most associated TCRs and HLA-C alleles showing the fewest. Because the 87-base-pair reads could not distinguish some IMGT-functional V segments, including TRBV6-2 and TRBV6-3, those segments were excluded. In a later analysis, most CMV-associated TCR beta chains were found to appear HLA-restricted, with HLA associations seemingly driven largely by CMV exposure. When HLA alleles, especially DR and DQ, strongly co-occurred, TCR associations were difficult to assign to individual alleles. Specific HLA alleles were associated with 15,000 to 20,000 TCR beta sequences at a false discovery rate of 0.05 in a later analysis. A further reported finding was that TCR beta sequences accurately predicted the HLA-A and HLA-B alleles for most subjects in the first cohort. In both the original and validation cohorts, the classifier was reported to diagnose cytomegalovirus status with high specificity and sensitivity. The presence/absence analyses assumed that sequencing depth was roughly uniform across donors, and that assumption may not be true. For the cohort, immune exposure information was limited to CMV serostatus.

The CDR3 measures 13 amino acids from cysteine to phenylalanine. Only the CDR3 portion is preserved as DNA: 39 bases, with reading frame beginning at the first base. CDR1 and CDR2, looked up from the germline V gene, are SGHVS and FNYEAQ. V was cut back by 4 bases and J by 1 base, leaving a gap of 7 bases between them. In total, roughly 670 healthy bone marrow donors made up the cohort. All cohort members were sampled while nominally healthy, although unrecorded immune exposures were likely present. The donor tested CMV seronegative and was one of the 352 seronegative cohort members. A peripheral blood sample was provided by each donor, and peripheral blood mononuclear cells were used for TCR beta sequencing. The Qiagen DNeasy Blood Extraction Kit was used to extract genomic DNA from the blood cell samples. The library was built by means of the immunoSEQ multiplex PCR assay. For the multiplex PCR, a mixture combining 60 forward primers for TCR Vbeta segments and 13 reverse primers for TCR Jbeta segments was used. A multiplex PCR assay on genomic DNA amplified the CDR3 region of rearranged TCR beta genes. The Illumina HiSeq System was used to sequence the amplified TCR beta libraries as 87-base-pair reads. The authors' analysis ran thus. A later analysis counted some 74 million unique TCR beta chains across the 600 to 850 repertoires, and around 9.9 million of these chains were shared by at least two donors. Raw reads were error-corrected and collapsed into unique sequences with a nearest-neighbor algorithm that merged closely related sequences to remove PCR and sequencing errors. To assign V, D and J gene segments, CDR3 sequences were aligned to IMGT reference sequences. For a sequence to be retained, a match of at least six nucleotides to both a V gene segment and a J gene segment was required. Rearrangements were classified as productive when the CDR3 lacked stop codons and remained in frame with V and J, and all other rearrangements were classified as non-productive. CDR3 was defined according to IMGT convention as the region running from the second conserved V-encoded cysteine to the conserved J-encoded phenylalanine. In an earlier analysis of more than 550 of the donors, sequences lacking an unambiguous match to a single V gene segment were excluded. An earlier analysis of fewer than 750 of the donors called V segments functional above 56.7% productive rearrangements and segregating when the between-donor standard deviation exceeded 5%. A statistical classification framework was developed to diagnose cytomegalovirus status using the catalog of TCR beta chain sequences. In a later analysis, V and J genes were assigned by comparing TCR nucleotide sequences against IMGT/GENE-DB human TR gene sequences. Using the TCRdist pipeline, a later analysis assigned CDR3 sequences along with most-parsimonious VDJ recombination scenarios. A later analysis defined each TCR beta chain by its CDR3 amino acid sequence plus V-gene family, and excluded reads lacking a unique V-gene family. A later analysis removed roughly 590 highly shared, low-generation-probability nucleotide sequences to deal with suspected cross-contamination and a sequencing artifact. In a later analysis, a clonal expansion index was calculated for each public chain from normalized within-repertoire ranks of inferred template counts. In a later analysis, generation probabilities were computed using a VDJ recombination model fitted to out-of-frame rearrangements, and the results were checked against IGoR. A later analysis scored TCR-TCR, TCR-HLA and TCR-CMV co-occurrence with hypergeometric tests, applying a repertoire-size bias correction to TCR pairs. In a later analysis, false discovery rates were estimated by permuting HLA or CMV assignments 20 times. In a later analysis, co-occurring TCRs were grouped with DBSCAN, and TCRdist sequence similarity was added when clustering was performed within HLA-allele-positive subsets. Repertoires with fewer than 30,000 or more than 120,000 public chains were left out of co-occurrence clustering, as were a handful of repertoires with anomalous nucleotide sharing. TCRdb carries this immuneACCESS record with in-frame sequences only. Its versions omit some clonotypes, under half of them owing to an unresolved V gene in the studies checked, with the rest unexplained. The DNA gave D and trimming, while V, J and clone size come from that table. The sample table shows approximately 150,000 clones, and about two thirds are seen once. The ten biggest clones cover around 2.2% of the sample.

The sample was PBMCs. This clonotype was obtained from a man between 40 and 49 years old in good health and CMV-seronegative. This sequence uses TRBV7-6 and TRBJ1-1, with the D gene not confidently named. CDR3 protein: CASSWHRNTEAFF. The DNA is TGTGCCAGCAGCTGGCACAGGAACACTGAAGCTTTCTTT.